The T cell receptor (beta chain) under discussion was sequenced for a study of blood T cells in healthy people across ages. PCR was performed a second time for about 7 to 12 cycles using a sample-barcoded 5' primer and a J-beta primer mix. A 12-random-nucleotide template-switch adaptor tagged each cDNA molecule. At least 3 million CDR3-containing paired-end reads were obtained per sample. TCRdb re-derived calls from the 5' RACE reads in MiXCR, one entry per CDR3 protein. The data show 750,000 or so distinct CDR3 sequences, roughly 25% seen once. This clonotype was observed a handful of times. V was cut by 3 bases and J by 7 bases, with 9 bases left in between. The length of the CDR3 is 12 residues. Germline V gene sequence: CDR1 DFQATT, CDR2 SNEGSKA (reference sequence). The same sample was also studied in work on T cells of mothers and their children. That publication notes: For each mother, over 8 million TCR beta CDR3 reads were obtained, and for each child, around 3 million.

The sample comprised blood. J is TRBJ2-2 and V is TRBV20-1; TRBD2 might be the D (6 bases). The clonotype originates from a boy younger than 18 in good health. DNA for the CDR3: TGCAGTGCTAGGGGGGGAATCGGGGAGCTGTTTTTT. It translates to CSARGGIGELFF.